This TCR beta chain is drawn from a study of Ad26.COV2.S vaccination and SARS-CoV-2 variants. Study details: Once or twice, 56 days apart, Ad26.COV2.S was delivered intramuscularly. The study, taken as a whole, reports: Possible underestimation of total T cell responses by the TCR breadth and depth analyses was noted. Recipients of vaccine and of placebo showed similar breadth of their non-spike TCR repertoires. Higher spike-specific TCR breadth was found in vaccine recipients than in placebo recipients.

Of note for this clone: Its cognate antigen is unknown.

The treatment: 19 received Ad26.COV2.S at low or high dose, single or two shots; five or six received placebo; per-sample allocation not given. Specimen acquisition occurred on day 63 following the initial vaccine or placebo injection. Repertoires were generated with immunoSEQ multiplex PCR, while TCRdb's copy carries only in-frame clones and drops some. The sample lists around 340,000 clones, 88% seen once, with 6.4% in the top ten. Trimming cost V 5 bases and J 2 bases; bases outside gene matches: 3. The CDR3 extends over 14 amino acids. The germline V gene has CDR1 LNHDA and CDR2 SQIVND (reference sequence).

The sequence came from a person between 18 and 65 years old who received the Ad26.COV2.S COVID-19 vaccine or a placebo. This chain uses TRBV19 with TRBJ1-3; 7 nucleotides agree with TRBD1. Sequenced material: peripheral blood, taken in a trial of Ad26.COV2.S vaccine versus placebo. The CDR3 DNA reads TGTGCCAGTAGTTCCGGACAGGCTGGAAACACCATATATTTT. Translation gives CASSSGQAGNTIYF. Filled out from reference TRBV19 and TRBJ1-3, the complete variable domain reads DGGITQSPKYLFRKEGQNVTLSCEQNLNHDAMYWYRQDPGQGLRLIYYSQIVNDFQKGDIAEGYSVSREKKESFPLTVTSAQKNPTAFYLCASSSGQAGNTIYFGEGSWLTVV.